The entry that follows covers one T cell receptor beta chain sequence. Its cognate antigen has yet to be identified. The record has no base qualities; no much larger clone is one base away. The time point label, read with the paper, signifies: before anti-PD-1 therapy. The tumor biopsies were site-matched, meaning the biopsies were taken from the same primary tumor before and after PD-1 blockade. Genomic DNA extracted from tumor biopsies or peripheral blood was used for bulk TCRbeta sequencing, with input ranging from roughly 600 ng to 6,004 ng. Bulk TCRbeta sequencing was performed on remaining biopsy material to increase sensitivity for rare clonotypes compared with single-cell TCR sequencing. Every patient was a poor candidate for surgical resection and had histologically proven advanced or metastatic basal or squamous cell carcinoma. Serial tumor biopsies during anti-PD-1 treatment were taken from the 4 patients who made up the squamous cell carcinoma cohort. Fresh biopsies came from the site of the primary tumor, and part of the tissue was kept in RNAlater for exome and bulk TCR sequencing.

Deep TCRbeta sequencing was performed with the immunoSEQ platform. Per the original workflow: For further analysis, only productive rearrangements were exported out of the immunoSEQ Analyzer. A two-sided binomial test with a Bonferroni-corrected P below 0.01 was used to identify clones that significantly expanded or contracted between timepoints. T cell phenotypes were assigned to bulk TCRbeta clonotypes by matching to single-cell RNA+TCR-seq clones sharing the same TCRbeta sequence. Clone enrichment in tumor was calculated as tumor frequency divided by PBMC frequency from bulk TCR sequencing. TCRs were sorted with GLIPH into specificity groups, meaning clusters of distinct TCRs that share CDR3 motifs and likely recognize common antigens. TCRdb provides this immuneACCESS table in a form limited to in-frame rearrangements. Some clones are lacking; in checked studies, under half of them reflect an unresolved V gene, and why the rest are absent is not known. V, J and clone size are taken as reported in that table, and D and trimming were inferred from the DNA itself. Counted in this sample were 5,000 or so clones; 60% to 75% of them appeared once. Around 32% of the sample lies in the top ten.

The sample comes from a study of T cells in tumors after PD-1 blockade (dated by TCRdb to about 2019). With respect to the entire study: Exclusion criteria were prior checkpoint blockade, use of systemic immunosuppressants, or recent radiotherapy or other anti-cancer therapy within 4 weeks. Treatment consisted of either cemiplimab 350 mg every 2 weeks or pembrolizumab 200 mg every 3 weeks. While on anti-PD-1 treatment, some of the patients also continued taking daily vismodegib 150 mg. An average of about 28,000 TCR templates (range about 550-99,264) and under 6,500 unique clonotypes was obtained for tumor samples, about 21-fold deeper than single-cell TCR sequencing. Paired single-cell RNA and TCR sequencing was done in the study on site-matched tumors from patients with BCC or SCC, both before and after anti-PD-1 therapy. Clinical response was assessed using RECIST version 1.1.

Overall study outcomes, separate from this receptor: Clonal replacement was observed only between pre- and post-treatment samples and not between two pre-treatment samples, a pattern that was regarded as arguing against biopsy timing or location artifacts. Exhausted CD8+ clones expanded after therapy were found to be mostly novel clonotypes undetected pre-treatment, suggesting clonal replacement rather than reinvigoration of pre-existing clones. About 39% of tumor TCR clonotypes were found in blood, and some novel exhausted tumor clones appeared in pre-treatment blood, suggesting peripheral recruitment. The source of novel T cell clones was not identified, and lymphoid organs or rare unexpanded clones within the tumor or the tumor periphery could be included among the possible sources. In squamous cell carcinoma, about 50% of expanded exhausted clones were novel versus about 30% of other expanded CD8+ clones.

Sequences MNHNS (CDR1) and SASEGT (CDR2) are obtained from the germline V gene. From the cysteine up to the phenylalanine, the CDR3 has a length of 14 residues. The sequence is cut down to CDR3 DNA, 42 bases in frame from base 1. V gives up 6 bases and J gives up 0 bases, and the segment between their germline ends measures 11 bases. This sequence was found in a human donor with cutaneous squamous cell carcinoma. The rearrangement joined TRBV6-1 to TRBJ2-5; the D gene is perhaps TRBD2, from 6 matching bases. Sequenced here: tumor tissue, sampled before anti-PD-1 treatment. The CDR3 protein sequence reads: CASSNSGNQETQYF. The nucleotide sequence reads as follows: TGTGCCAGCAGCAATAGCGGAAACCAAGAGACCCAGTACTTC.